A selection of T cell receptor beta chains follows, all from one sample in a study of OX40 agonist ivuxolimab in advanced cancers. Sequenced by immunoSEQ multiplex PCR; TCRdb stores in-frame clones only, minus some. In the table there are more than 95,000 clones, around nine tenths of which are singletons. Sequencing used CD4+ or CD8+ T cells sorted from blood, obtained in a trial of the OX40 agonist ivuxolimab. The receptors were sampled from an adult with an advanced solid tumor such as melanoma, head and neck, liver or kidney cancer. Both conserved end residues are part of each CDR3. Where a row states a size, it is once, few, many or the class of an expanded clone; other rows omit it.

V gene	clone size	CDR3 protein
TRBV7-2	.	CASRDWGAGDEQYF
TRBV6-6	.	CASRTGSGETQYF
TRBV6-5	.	CASSFSDGKETQYF
TRBV29-1	.	CSVPEQGNYGYTF
TRBV5-1	.	CASSLAWVPWVEETQYF
TRBV19	.	CASMAANYGYTF
TRBV11-3	.	CASSLRSWGKETQYF
TRBV2	.	CASSQRGDRDTQYF
TRBV6-5	.	CASSRSGSDQPQHF
TRBV6-5	.	CASSSTSGEGGYEQYF
TRBV7-2	.	CASSLARQGAEAFF
TRBV19	.	CASSIVGPLINEQYF
TRBV5-4	.	CASSLEINSPLHF
TRBV18	.	CASSPPRGSNQETQYF
TRBV9	.	CASSVAGGGANVLTF
TRBV21-1	.	CASSTGTGGKGPGNTIYF
TRBV28	.	CASWRFRDTNQPQHF
TRBV7-7	few	CASSSGSGGIYNEQFF
TRBV5-1	.	CASSSAGGPYGYTF
TRBV30	once	CAWDLGPYEQYF
TRBV28	.	CASRGNSLGYTF
TRBV7-9	medium-sized	CASTNTGGAEKLFF
TRBV2	.	CASRPGSGEQETQYF
TRBV7-2	.	CASSLVGRQGNSPLHF
TRBV5-4	.	CASTGTGVDTQYF
TRBV7-9	.	CASSSGGTINTEAFF
TRBV5-1	.	CASSLVVVRGQAGELFF
TRBV6-1	.	CASSGIIQGDRAFF
TRBV19	.	CASSPRGPYQETQYF
TRBV6-5	.	CASSYSGVPPETQYF
TRBV29-1	once	CSVREGGADTQYF
TRBV28	.	CASRTGQGPKLSSGNTIYF
TRBV19	.	CASSIGTGVGEQYF
TRBV7-8	.	CASSQSQRGNQPQHF
TRBV19	.	CASSIGGGRDNEQFF
TRBV5-1	.	CASSLAITGGPLNEQFF
TRBV9	.	CASSPMEGGGETQYF
TRBV30	.	CAWSVSKETQYF
TRBV27	.	CASSARTGRNSPLHF
TRBV5-4	.	CASSLSGVNYGYTF
TRBV2	.	CASSVEEWREQYF